The clone carrying this T cell receptor beta chain came up many times. The antigen remains undetermined. These data are taken from a study of T cells in Graves' hyperthyroidism and ophthalmopathy. Study-wide results and caveats: For ophthalmopathy, model prediction preceded onset by a median about six months. Most thyroid clonotypes expanded above 0.001 were also detected in blood.

V lost 3 bases to trimming and J lost 5 bases; unmatched junction nucleotides: 10. Looked up from germline, CDR1 is LGHNA and CDR2 is YNFKEQ. The CDR3 contains 16 residues. What was amplified from RNA transcripts were TCR beta CDR3 regions. The HTBI primer set was used in a first-round RT-PCR of the TCR CDR3. From the multiplex PCR reads, TCRdb called clonotypes with MiXCR, one entry per CDR3 protein. The top ten clones hold 31% of a sample with about 680,000 distinct CDR3 sequences, around 40% of them seen once. The sample consisted of blood. The chain employs TRBV4-2 and TRBJ2-7, with TRBD2 matching 10 bases. This TCR came from a woman between 40 and 50 years old with Graves' hyperthyroidism. CDR3 nucleotide sequence: TGTGCCAGCAGCCAGGAAGCGGGAGGGCCTGGCAACGAGCAGTACTTC. Translation: CASSQEAGGPGNEQYF.